Shown below are 17 T cell receptor beta chains from a single sample sequenced in a study of lymphopenia after photon versus proton radiotherapy. Profiling relied on immunoSEQ multiplex PCR, and the TCRdb table lists in-frame clones only, not all of them. The sample lists about 68,000 clones; approximately 91% were seen once. Sequenced material: peripheral blood, taken from a patient treated with photon-based radiotherapy. The source is a woman aged 70-85 years with pancreatic cancer.

The chain carries TRBV29-1 and TRBJ1-1, with D unclear. Germline lookup yields CDR1 SQVTM and CDR2 ANQGSEA. Deletions cut 6 bases from V and 0 bases from J, with 5 bases between. The CDR3 is 11 residues long. The CDR3, as DNA: TGCAGCGTCAGCATGAACACTGAAGCTTTCTTT. Amino acids: CSVSMNTEAFF. Combining the CDR3 with reference TRBV29-1 and TRBJ1-1 gives the whole variable domain SAVISQKPSRDICQRGTSLTIQCQVDSQVTMMFWYRQQPGQSLTLIATANQGSEATYESGFVIDKFPISRPNLTFSTLTVSNMSPEDSSIYLCSVSMNTEAFFGQGTRLTVV.

The V gene is TRBV18, the J gene TRBJ2-3, with D perhaps being TRBD1 or TRBD2 (5 bases each). CDR1 is KGHSH, CDR2 LQKENI, per germline. Trimming took off 3 bases at V and 1 base at J, with 14 bases between the two ends. This CDR3 contains 16 residues. The CDR3 DNA reads as TGTGCCAGCTCACCCGCCCGGGGCAGGGGCACAGATACGCAGTATTTT. Translated: CASSPARGRGTDTQYF.

The chain couples TRBV19 to TRBJ2-7; 7 bases agree with TRBD2. The CDR3 covers 16 residues. V lost 3 bases and J lost 2; bases outside the gene matches: 10. Germline lookup yields CDR1 LNHDA and CDR2 SQIVND (reference sequence). For the CDR3, the DNA is TGTGCCAGTAGTATTCACTTGGGCGGGGGAACCTACGAGCAGTACTTC. Its protein is CASSIHLGGGTYEQYF. The whole variable domain, remainder taken from reference TRBV19 and TRBJ2-7, is DGGITQSPKYLFRKEGQNVTLSCEQNLNHDAMYWYRQDPGQGLRLIYYSQIVNDFQKGDIAEGYSVSREKKESFPLTVTSAQKNPTAFYLCASSIHLGGGTYEQYFGPGTRLTVT.

The CDR3 DNA is TGTGCCAGCAGTAGCCGGGGACGAGTGCTATACGAGCAGTACTTC. Its protein is CASSSRGRVLYEQYF. The chain is built from TRBV28 and TRBJ2-7; perhaps D is TRBD1 or TRBD2 (5 bases each). Germline CDR1 is MDHEN and CDR2 is SYDVKM. The CDR3 covers 15 residues. The germline V and J ends were trimmed by 5 bases and 4 bases, with 18 bases remaining between them.

V is TRBV2 and J is TRBJ2-7, with TRBD1 matching over 9 bases. The CDR3 has 16 residues. Germline V gene sequence: CDR1 SNHLY, CDR2 FYNNEI. V lost 4 bases to trimming and J lost 0 bases; unmatched junction nucleotides: 7. CDR3 in DNA: TGTGCCAGCAGTGCAGGACAGGGGAGGAACTCCTACGAGCAGTACTTC. This codes for CASSAGQGRNSYEQYF.

The V gene is TRBV7-9, the J gene TRBJ1-1; D is unresolved. Between the trimmed V and J ends, which lost 5 bases and 1 base, there was a span of 8 bases. Per the germline V gene, CDR1 is SEHNR and CDR2 is FQNEAQ (reference sequence). The CDR3 spans 13 residues. The CDR3 here is CASSPDWNTEAFF. The CDR3 nucleotides read TGTGCCAGCAGCCCGGACTGGAACACTGAAGCTTTCTTT.

The V call is TRBV7-9, the J call TRBJ2-7; D is possibly TRBD1 (6 bases). Germline V CDR1 and CDR2: SEHNR, FQNEAQ (reference sequence). The CDR3 runs to 13 residues. The germline V and J ends were trimmed by 4 bases and 2 bases, with 9 bases remaining between them. Here the CDR3 reads CASSSDRTYEQYF. In DNA, the CDR3 is TGTGCCAGCAGCTCGGACAGAACCTACGAGCAGTACTTC.

CDR3 nucleotide sequence: TGCGCCAGCAGCTGGAATAGCGGGGAGGAGACCCAGTACTTC. Protein product: CASSWNSGEETQYF. The rearrangement links TRBV5-1 to TRBJ2-5, with 8 positions matching TRBD2. The CDR3 is made up of 14 amino acids. Looked up from germline, CDR1 is SGHRS and CDR2 is YFSETQ. J was trimmed by 5 bases and V by 3 bases; bases with no gene match: 6.

This chain joins TRBV2 and TRBJ2-7; 11 bases are shared with TRBD1. Germline assignment: CDR1 SNHLY and CDR2 FYNNEI. The CDR3 is made up of 14 amino acids. V shed 4 bases, J shed 4 bases, and the junction held 3 bases outside the gene matches. The CDR3 reads CASSGRDRGYEQYF. CDR3 in DNA: TGTGCCAGCAGTGGAAGGGACAGGGGGTACGAGCAGTACTTC.

The chain uses TRBV6-1 and TRBJ1-1; possibly TRBD1 for D (5 bases). Germline CDR1 reads MNHNS; CDR2 reads SASEGT. Trimming shortened V by 1 base and J by 1 base, and 10 bases separated the two germline ends. The CDR3 is 15 residues long. The CDR3 bases are TGTGCCAGCAGTGAAGATTTGGGACCGAACACTGAAGCTTTCTTT. It specifies CASSEDLGPNTEAFF.

The chain couples TRBV28 to TRBJ1-5; D gene uncertain. V was trimmed by 11 bases and J by 2 bases, leaving 10 bases between them. The germline V gene has CDR1 MDHEN and CDR2 SYDVKM. The CDR3 has 12 residues. CDR3 sequence: CAAGGGNQPQHF. Written as DNA, the CDR3 is TGTGCCGCTGGTGGGGGCAATCAGCCCCAGCATTTT. The variable domain in full, with the rest retrieved from reference TRBV28 and TRBJ1-5, is DVKVTQSSRYLVKRTGEKVFLECVQDMDHENMFWYRQDPGLGLRLIYFSYDVKMKEKGDIPEGYSVSREKKERFSLILESASTNQTSMYLCAAGGGNQPQHFGDGTRLSIL.

This chain links TRBV7-9 with TRBJ2-1, with 7 bases aligning to TRBD1. Unmatched junction bases numbered 15, after V lost 5 bases and J lost 5 bases. This CDR3 region has 17 residues. Germline values: CDR1 SEHNR, CDR2 FQNEAQ (reference sequence). The CDR3 DNA reads as TGTGCCAGCAGCCCCTCGACAGGGAGTAATGACGACAATGAGCAGTTCTTC. The encoded protein is CASSPSTGSNDDNEQFF.

The rearrangement links TRBV25-1 to TRBJ1-2, with D unresolved. The V end lost 6 bases, the J end lost 8 bases, and 13 bases lay between the germline ends. Germline V gene sequence: CDR1 MGHDK, CDR2 SYGVNS. This CDR3 is built from 12 residues. This CDR3 reads CASSRITGGYTF. CDR3 in DNA: TGTGCCAGCAGCCGTATAACGGGGGGCTACACCTTC.

This clone was found a few times. The chain carries TRBV5-1 and TRBJ1-2; 8 nucleotides match TRBD1. The CDR3 has 14 residues. Trimming cost V 4 bases and J 3 bases; bases outside gene matches: 5. Germline CDR1 is SGHRS and CDR2 is YFSETQ. The DNA for the CDR3 is TGCGCCAGCAGCGACGGACAGGGAGACTATGGCTACACCTTC. Its translation: CASSDGQGDYGYTF.

The chain links TRBV4-2 to TRBJ2-2; no definite D call. CDR1 and CDR2 (germline): LGHNA, YNFKEQ. The V and J ends lost 0 bases and 8 bases respectively, with 10 bases between them. The CDR3 sequence is 14 residues long. This CDR3 is CASSQDRRSGELFF. The CDR3 region has the DNA TGTGCCAGCAGCCAAGATCGGCGGTCAGGGGAGCTGTTTTTT.

The chain has TRBV7-2 and TRBJ2-7; TRBD2 matches at 14 bases. V trimming: 5 bases; J trimming: 0 bases; junction bases outside the gene matches: 3. The V gene's germline CDR1 is SGHTA and CDR2 FQGNSA. CDR3 length equals 16 residues. This CDR3 reads CASSRTSGGISYEQYF. The DNA for the CDR3 is TGTGCCAGCAGCCGGACTAGCGGGGGGATCTCCTACGAGCAGTACTTC.

The chain employs TRBV5-8 and TRBJ2-1, with a possible D match to TRBD1 (5 bases). CDR1 and CDR2 (germline): SGHTS, YDEGEE. The CDR3 has 11 amino acids. V gave up 1 base and J gave up 15 bases, with 11 bases separating them. The CDR3: CASSLNYRLFF. DNA for the CDR3: TGTGCCAGCAGCTTGAACTACAGGCTGTTCTTC. The entire variable domain, with the rest obtained from reference TRBV5-8 and TRBJ2-1, is as follows: EAGVTQSPTHLIKTRGQQATLRCSPISGHTSVYWYQQALGLGLQFLLWYDEGEERNRGNFPPRFSGRQFPNYSSELNVNALELEDSALYLCASSLNYRLFFGPGTRLTVL.